Reported below is one TCR beta chain. This CDR3 is 11 amino acids long. Trimming removed 3 bases from V and 6 bases from J, with 4 bases in between. The source of the sample is a study of T cell repertoires in aging, cancer and after chemotherapy. A mixed TRB-A/B primer pool amplified rearranged TRB by multiplex touch-down PCR. TCRdb re-analysed the multiplex PCR reads in MiXCR, keeping a single row per CDR3 protein. The sample consists of around 20,000 distinct CDR3 sequences, 37% of them appearing once. Amplification of TCR beta used genomic DNA extracted from peripheral blood. V and J are TRBV12-3 or TRBV12-4 and TRBJ2-3; the D is unclear. What was sequenced was blood. The sequence came from a human donor with a solid tumor. CDR3 bases: TGTGCCAGCAGTTTGGATGATACGCAGTATTTT. Its protein is CASSLDDTQYF.